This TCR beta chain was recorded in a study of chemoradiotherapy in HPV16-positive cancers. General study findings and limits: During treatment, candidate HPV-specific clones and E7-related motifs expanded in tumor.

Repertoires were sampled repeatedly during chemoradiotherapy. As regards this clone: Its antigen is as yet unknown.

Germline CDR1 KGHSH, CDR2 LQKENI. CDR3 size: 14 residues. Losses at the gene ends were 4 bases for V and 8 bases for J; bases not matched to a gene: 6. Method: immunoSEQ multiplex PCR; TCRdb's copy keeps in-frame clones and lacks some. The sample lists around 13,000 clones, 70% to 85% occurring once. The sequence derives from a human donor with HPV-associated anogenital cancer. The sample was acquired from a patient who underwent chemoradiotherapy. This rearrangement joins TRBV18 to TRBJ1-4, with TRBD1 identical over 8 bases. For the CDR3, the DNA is TGTGCCAGCTCACTACCAGGGGGCCGAGAAAAACTGTTTTTT. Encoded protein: CASSLPGGREKLFF. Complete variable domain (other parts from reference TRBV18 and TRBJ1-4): NAGVMQNPRHLVRRRGQEARLRCSPMKGHSHVYWYRQLPEEGLKFMVYLQKENIIDESGMPKERFSAEFPKEGPSILRIQQVVRGDSAAYFCASSLPGGREKLFFGSGTQLSVL.